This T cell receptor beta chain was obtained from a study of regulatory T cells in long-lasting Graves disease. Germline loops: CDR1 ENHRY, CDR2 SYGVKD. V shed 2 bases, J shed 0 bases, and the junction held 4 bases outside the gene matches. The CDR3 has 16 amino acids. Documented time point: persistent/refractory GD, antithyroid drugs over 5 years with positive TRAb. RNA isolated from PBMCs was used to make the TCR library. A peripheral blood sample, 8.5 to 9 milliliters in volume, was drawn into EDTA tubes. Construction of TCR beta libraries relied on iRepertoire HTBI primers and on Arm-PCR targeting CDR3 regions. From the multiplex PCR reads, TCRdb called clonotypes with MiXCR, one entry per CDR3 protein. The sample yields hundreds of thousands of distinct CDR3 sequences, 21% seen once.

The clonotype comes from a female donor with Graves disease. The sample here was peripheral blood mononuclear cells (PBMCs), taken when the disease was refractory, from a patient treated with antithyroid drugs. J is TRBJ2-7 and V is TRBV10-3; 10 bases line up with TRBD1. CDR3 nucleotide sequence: TGTGCCATCAGTGAGACGGGACAGGGGAGCTCCTACGAGCAGTACTTC. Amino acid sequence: CAISETGQGSSYEQYF.